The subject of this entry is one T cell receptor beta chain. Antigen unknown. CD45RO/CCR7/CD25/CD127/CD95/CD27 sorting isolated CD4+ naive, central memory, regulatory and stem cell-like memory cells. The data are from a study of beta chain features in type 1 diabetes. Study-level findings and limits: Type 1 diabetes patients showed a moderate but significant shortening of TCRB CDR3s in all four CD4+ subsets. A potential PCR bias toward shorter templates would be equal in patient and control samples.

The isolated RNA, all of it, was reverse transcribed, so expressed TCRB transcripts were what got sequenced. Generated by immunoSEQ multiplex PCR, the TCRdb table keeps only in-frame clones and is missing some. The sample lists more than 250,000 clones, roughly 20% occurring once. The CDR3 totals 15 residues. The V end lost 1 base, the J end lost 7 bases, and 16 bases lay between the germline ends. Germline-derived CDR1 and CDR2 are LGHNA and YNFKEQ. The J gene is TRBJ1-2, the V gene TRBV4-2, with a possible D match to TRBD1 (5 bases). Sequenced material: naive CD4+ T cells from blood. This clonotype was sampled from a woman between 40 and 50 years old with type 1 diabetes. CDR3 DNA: TGTGCCAGCAGCCAAGTTGGGGGGGAATACGCTGGCTACACCTTC. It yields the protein CASSQVGGEYAGYTF.